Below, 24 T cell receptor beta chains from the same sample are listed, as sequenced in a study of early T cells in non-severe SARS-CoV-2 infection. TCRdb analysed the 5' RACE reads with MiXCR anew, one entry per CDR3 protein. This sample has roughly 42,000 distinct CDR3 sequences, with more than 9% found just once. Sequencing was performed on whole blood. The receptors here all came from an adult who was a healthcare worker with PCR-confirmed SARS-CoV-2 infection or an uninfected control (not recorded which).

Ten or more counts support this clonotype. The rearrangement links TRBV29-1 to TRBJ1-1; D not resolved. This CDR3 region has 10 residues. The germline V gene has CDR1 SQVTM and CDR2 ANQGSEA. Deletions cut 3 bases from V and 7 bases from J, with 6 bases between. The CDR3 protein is CSVEIDEAFF. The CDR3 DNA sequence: TGCAGCGTTGAGATAGATGAAGCTTTCTTT.

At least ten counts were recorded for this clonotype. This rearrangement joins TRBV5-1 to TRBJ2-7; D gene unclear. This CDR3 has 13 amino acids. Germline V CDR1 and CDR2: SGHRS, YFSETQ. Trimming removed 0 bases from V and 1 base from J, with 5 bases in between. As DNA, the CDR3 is TGCGCCAGCAGCTTGGTTCAGTCCTACGAGCAGTACTTC. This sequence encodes CASSLVQSYEQYF.

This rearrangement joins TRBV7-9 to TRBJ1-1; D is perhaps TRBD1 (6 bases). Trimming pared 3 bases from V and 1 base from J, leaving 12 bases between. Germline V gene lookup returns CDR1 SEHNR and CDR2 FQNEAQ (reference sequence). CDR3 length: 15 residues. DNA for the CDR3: TGTGCCAGCAGCTTTCAAGGGGGAGCGAACACTGAAGCTTTCTTT. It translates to CASSFQGGANTEAFF.

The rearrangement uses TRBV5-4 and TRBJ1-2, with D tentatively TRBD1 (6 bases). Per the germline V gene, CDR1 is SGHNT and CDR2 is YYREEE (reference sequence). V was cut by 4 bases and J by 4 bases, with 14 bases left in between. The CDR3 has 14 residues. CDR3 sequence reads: CASSQDRTSYGYTF. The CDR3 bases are TGTGCCAGCAGCCAGGACAGAACGAGCTATGGCTACACCTTC. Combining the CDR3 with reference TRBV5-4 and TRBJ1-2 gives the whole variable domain ETGVTQSPTHLIKTRGQQVTLRCSSQSGHNTVSWYQQALGQGPQFIFQYYREEENGRGNFPPRFSGLQFPNYSSELNVNALELDDSALYLCASSQDRTSYGYTFGSGTRLTVV.

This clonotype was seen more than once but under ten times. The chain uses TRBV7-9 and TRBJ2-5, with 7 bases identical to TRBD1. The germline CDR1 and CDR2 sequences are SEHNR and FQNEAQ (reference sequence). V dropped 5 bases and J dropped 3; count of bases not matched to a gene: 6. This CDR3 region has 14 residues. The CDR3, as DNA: TGTGCCAGCAGCGATATAGGGACAGAAGAGACCCAGTACTTC. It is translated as CASSDIGTEETQYF.

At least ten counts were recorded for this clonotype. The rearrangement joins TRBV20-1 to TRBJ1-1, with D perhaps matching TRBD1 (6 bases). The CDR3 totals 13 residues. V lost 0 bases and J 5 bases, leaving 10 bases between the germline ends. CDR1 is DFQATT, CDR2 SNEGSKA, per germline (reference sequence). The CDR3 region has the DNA TGCAGTGCTAGAGATCTAGGGGGGACTGAAGCTTTCTTT. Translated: CSARDLGGTEAFF.

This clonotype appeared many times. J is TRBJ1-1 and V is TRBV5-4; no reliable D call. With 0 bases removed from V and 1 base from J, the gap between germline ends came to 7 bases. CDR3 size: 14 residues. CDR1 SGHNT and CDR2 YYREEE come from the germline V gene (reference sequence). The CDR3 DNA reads TGTGCCAGCAGCTTGGAACGCCAGAACACTGAAGCTTTCTTT. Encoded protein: CASSLERQNTEAFF.

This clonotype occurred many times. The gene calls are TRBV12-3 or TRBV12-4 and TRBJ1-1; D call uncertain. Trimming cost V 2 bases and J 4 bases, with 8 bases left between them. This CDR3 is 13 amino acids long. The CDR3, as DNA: TGTGCCAGCAGTTTACGCCTCGTCACTGAAGCTTTCTTT. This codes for CASSLRLVTEAFF.

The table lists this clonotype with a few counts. The CDR3 nucleotides are TGTGCCAGCAGCTACTCGGGACAGGGAAGCGAGCAGTACTTC. Translating it yields CASSYSGQGSEQYF. V is TRBV12-3 or TRBV12-4 and J is TRBJ2-7, with 9 bases matching TRBD1. The CDR3 length is 14 residues. J lost 6 bases, V lost 6 bases, and 9 bases had no gene match.

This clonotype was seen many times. CDR3: CASRTVSGYTF. The CDR3 DNA reads TGTGCCAGCCGGACAGTCTCTGGCTACACCTTC. The chain carries TRBV19 and TRBJ1-2; the D gene is possibly TRBD1 (6 bases). Per the germline V gene, CDR1 is LNHDA and CDR2 is SQIVND (reference sequence). The CDR3 runs 11 residues. Trimming took 9 bases from V and 7 from J, leaving 12 bases between them.

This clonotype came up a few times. The CDR3 DNA reads as TGTGCCAGCACCAACATGGAAGATCAGCCCCAGCATTTT. It is translated as CASTNMEDQPQHF. The rearrangement links TRBV12-3 or TRBV12-4 to TRBJ1-5; D is unclear. V dropped 7 bases and J dropped 5 bases, with 12 bases sitting between them. The CDR3 is made up of 13 amino acids.

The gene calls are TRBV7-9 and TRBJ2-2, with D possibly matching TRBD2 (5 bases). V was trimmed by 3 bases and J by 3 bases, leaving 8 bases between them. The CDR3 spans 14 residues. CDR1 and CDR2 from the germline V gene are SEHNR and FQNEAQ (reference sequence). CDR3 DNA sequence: TGTGCCAGCAGCTTGAGGGTGGACACCGGGGAGCTGTTTTTT. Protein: CASSLRVDTGELFF.

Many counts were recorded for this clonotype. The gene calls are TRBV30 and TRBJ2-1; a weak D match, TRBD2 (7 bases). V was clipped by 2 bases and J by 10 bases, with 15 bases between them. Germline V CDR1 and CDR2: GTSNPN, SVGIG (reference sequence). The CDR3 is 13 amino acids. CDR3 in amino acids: CAWSPSGRGEQFF. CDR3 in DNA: TGTGCCTGGAGTCCTTCGGGGAGGGGGGAGCAGTTCTTC.

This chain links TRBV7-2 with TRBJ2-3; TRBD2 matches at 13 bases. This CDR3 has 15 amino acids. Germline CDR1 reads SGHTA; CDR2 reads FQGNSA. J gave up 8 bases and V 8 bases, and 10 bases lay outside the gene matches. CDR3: CASGALGLAGVTQYF. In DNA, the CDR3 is TGTGCCAGCGGTGCCCTAGGACTAGCGGGGGTTACGCAGTATTTT.

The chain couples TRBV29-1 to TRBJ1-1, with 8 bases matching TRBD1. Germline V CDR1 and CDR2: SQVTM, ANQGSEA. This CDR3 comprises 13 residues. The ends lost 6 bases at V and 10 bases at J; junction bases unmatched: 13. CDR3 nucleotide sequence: TGCAGCGTAAACCCCGGGACAGGCCCCGGAGCTTTCTTT. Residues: CSVNPGTGPGAFF.

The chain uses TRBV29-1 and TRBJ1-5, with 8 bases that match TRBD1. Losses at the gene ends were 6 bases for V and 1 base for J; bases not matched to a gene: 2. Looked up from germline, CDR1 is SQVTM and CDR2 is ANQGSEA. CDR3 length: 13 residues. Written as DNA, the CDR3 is TGCAGCGTGCGACAGGGGAGCAATCAGCCCCAGCATTTT. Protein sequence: CSVRQGSNQPQHF.

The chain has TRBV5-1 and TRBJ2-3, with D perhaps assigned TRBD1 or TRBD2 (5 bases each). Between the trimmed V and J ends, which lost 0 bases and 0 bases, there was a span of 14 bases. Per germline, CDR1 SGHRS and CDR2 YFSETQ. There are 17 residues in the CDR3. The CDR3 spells CASSLDGTGGSTDTQYF. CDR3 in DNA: TGCGCCAGCAGCTTGGACGGGACCGGAGGCAGCACAGATACGCAGTATTTT.

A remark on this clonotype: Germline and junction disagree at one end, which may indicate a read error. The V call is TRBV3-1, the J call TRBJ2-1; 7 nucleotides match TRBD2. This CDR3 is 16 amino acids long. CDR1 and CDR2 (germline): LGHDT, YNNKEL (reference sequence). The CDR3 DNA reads TGTGCCAGCACCCAATACGGGGGGACCTCCTACAATGAGCAGTTCTTC. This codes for CASTQYGGTSYNEQFF.

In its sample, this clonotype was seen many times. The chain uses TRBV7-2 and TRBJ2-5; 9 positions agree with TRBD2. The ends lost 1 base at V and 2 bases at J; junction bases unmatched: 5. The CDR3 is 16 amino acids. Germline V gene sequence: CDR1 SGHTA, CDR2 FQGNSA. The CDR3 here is CASSLDLAGGQETQYF. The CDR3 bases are TGTGCCAGCAGCTTAGATCTGGCGGGGGGGCAAGAGACCCAGTACTTC.

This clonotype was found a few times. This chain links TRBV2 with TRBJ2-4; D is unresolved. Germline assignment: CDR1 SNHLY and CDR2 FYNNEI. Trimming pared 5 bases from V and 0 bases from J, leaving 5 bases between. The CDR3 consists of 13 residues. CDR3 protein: CASSSQAKNIQYF. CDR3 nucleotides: TGTGCCAGCAGTTCACAAGCCAAAAACATTCAGTACTTC.

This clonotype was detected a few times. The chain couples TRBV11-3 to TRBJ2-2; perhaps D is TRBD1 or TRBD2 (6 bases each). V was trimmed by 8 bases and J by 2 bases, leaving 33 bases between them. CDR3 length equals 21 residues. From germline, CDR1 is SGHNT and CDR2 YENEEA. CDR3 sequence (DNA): TGTGCCAGCCGATTCTTGGGGGGCCATGTGGGCGAAAGACCCAACACCGGGGAGCTGTTTTTT. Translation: CASRFLGGHVGERPNTGELFF.

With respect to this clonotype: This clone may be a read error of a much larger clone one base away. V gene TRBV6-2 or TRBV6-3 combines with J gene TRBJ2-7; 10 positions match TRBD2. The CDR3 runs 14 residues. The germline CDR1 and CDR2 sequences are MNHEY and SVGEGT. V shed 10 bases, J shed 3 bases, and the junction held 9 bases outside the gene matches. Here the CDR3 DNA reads TGTGCCATCACGAGCGGGAGGGCGGTCTACGAGCAGTACTTC. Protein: CAITSGRAVYEQYF.

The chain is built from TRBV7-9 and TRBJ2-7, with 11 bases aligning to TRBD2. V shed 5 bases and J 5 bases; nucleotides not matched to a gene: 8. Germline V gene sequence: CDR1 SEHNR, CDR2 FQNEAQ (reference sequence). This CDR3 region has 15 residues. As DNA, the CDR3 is TGTGCCAGCAGCCCTCAGACTAGCGGGATCCACGAGCAGTACTTC. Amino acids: CASSPQTSGIHEQYF. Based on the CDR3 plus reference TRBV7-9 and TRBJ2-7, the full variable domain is DTGVSQNPRHKITKRGQNVTFRCDPISEHNRLYWYRQTLGQGPEFLTYFQNEAQLEKSRLLSDRFSAERPKGSFSTLEIQRTEQGDSAMYLCASSPQTSGIHEQYFGPGTRLTVT.

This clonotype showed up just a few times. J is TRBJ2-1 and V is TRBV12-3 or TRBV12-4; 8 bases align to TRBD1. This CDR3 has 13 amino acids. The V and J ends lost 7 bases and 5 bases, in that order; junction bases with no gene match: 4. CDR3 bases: TGTGCCAGCAAGGAGACAGGGGACAATGAGCAGTTCTTC. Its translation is CASKETGDNEQFF.